This entry concerns a single T cell receptor (beta chain). What it binds is unknown. Built from TCR beta cDNA, the libraries had unique molecular identifiers in them. From the PCR reads, TCRdb called clonotypes with MiXCR, one entry per CDR3 protein. The table records about 200,000 distinct CDR3 sequences, 29% of them present only once. This sample was included in a study of post-analysis software for immune sequencing data. General observations from the study: TRBV5-6, TRBV5-1 and TRBV20-1 were among several TRBV segments more frequent in patients than controls.

Germline CDR1 KGHSH, CDR2 LQKENI. V lost 4 bases to trimming and J lost 5 bases, with 11 bases between them. CDR3 length: 14 residues. This rearrangement joins TRBV18 to TRBJ2-2; no firm D call. Material for sequencing was blood. This TCR derives from a girl between 2 and 17 years old with multiple sclerosis. CDR3 nucleotides: TGTGCCAGCTCACTTGTTGTGGAGACCGGGGAGCTGTTTTTT. Translated: CASSLVVETGELFF.